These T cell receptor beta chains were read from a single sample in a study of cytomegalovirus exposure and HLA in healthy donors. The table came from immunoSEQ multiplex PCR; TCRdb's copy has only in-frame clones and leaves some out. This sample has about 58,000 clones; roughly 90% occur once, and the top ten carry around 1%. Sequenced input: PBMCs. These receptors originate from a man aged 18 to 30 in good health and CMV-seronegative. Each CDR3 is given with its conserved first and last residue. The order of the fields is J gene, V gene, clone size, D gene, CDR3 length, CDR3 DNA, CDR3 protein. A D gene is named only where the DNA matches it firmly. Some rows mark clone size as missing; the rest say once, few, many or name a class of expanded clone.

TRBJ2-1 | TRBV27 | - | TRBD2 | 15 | TGTGCCAGCAGTTTTGGGGGACTAGCGATCGATGAGCAGTTCTTC | CASSFGGLAIDEQFF
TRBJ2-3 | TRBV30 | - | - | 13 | TGTGCCTGGGGTAGGAGGGAGACAGATACGCAGTATTTT | CAWGRRETDTQYF
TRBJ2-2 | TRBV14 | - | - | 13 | TGTGCCAGCAGCCCCTACGGGATGAGGGAGCTGTTTTTT | CASSPYGMRELFF
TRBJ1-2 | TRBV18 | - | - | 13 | TGTGCCAGCTCACCACCGGGCGAACAAATCTACACCTTC | CASSPPGEQIYTF
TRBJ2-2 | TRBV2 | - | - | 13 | TGTGCCAGCATTGTCTCTAGCAACGGGGAGCTGTTTTTT | CASIVSSNGELFF
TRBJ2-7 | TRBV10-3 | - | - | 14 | TGTGCCATCAGTTACGGGAGCCCCCCCTACGAGCAGTACTTC | CAISYGSPPYEQYF
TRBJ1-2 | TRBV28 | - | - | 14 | TGTGCCAGCAGTTTTTTGGGGGGTTGGTATGGCTACACCTTC | CASSFLGGWYGYTF
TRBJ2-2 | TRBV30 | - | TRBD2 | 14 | TGTGCCTGGAGTAACCTAGCGGCCACCGGGGAGCTGTTTTTT | CAWSNLAATGELFF
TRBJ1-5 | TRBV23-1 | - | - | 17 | TGCGCCAGCAGTCAATATCTGAAGTTAGAGGGTGATCAGCCCCAGCATTTT | CASSQYLKLEGDQPQHF
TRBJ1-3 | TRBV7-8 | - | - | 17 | TGTGCCAGCAGCCCGAGGCGGGTGGGGATCTCTGGAAACACCATATATTTT | CASSPRRVGISGNTIYF
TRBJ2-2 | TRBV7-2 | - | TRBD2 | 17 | TGTGCCAGCAGCCCTCCGGGACTAGCGGGAGTACCCGGGGAGCTGTTTTTT | CASSPPGLAGVPGELFF
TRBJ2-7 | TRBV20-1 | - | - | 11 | TGCAGTTTAAGGAGCTCCTACGAGCAGTACTTC | CSLRSSYEQYF
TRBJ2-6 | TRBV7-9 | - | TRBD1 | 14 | TGTGCCAGCAGCTCCGGACAGGGACCCAACGTCCTGACTTTC | CASSSGQGPNVLTF
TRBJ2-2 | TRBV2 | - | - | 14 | TGTGCCAGCAAGGCGGGTACGAACACCGGGGAGCTGTTTTTT | CASKAGTNTGELFF
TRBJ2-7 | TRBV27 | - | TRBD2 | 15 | TGTGCCAGCAGTCCCCGGTTTAGCGGGAGCTACGAGCAGTACTTC | CASSPRFSGSYEQYF
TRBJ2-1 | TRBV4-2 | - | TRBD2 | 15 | TGTGCCAGCAGCCAAGGGACTAGCGAGGTGAATGAGCAGTTCTTC | CASSQGTSEVNEQFF
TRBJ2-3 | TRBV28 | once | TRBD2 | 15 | TGTGCCAGCAGCCCTCTAGCGGAGATCGGGGATACGCAGTATTTT | CASSPLAEIGDTQYF
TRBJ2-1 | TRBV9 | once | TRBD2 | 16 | TGTGCCAGCAGCGGACCGGGACTACCGACCTACAATGAGCAGTTCTTC | CASSGPGLPTYNEQFF
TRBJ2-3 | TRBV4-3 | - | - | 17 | TGCGCCAGCAGCCAAGACCGTCTGGTCCTAACGTCAGATACGCAGTATTTT | CASSQDRLVLTSDTQYF
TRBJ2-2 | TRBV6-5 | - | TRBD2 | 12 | TGTGCCAGCGGGAGGGGCACCGGGGAGCTGTTTTTT | CASGRGTGELFF
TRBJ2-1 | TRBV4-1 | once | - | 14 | TGCGCCAGCCGGGGACTGGGCGGAGCGAATGAGCAGTTCTTC | CASRGLGGANEQFF
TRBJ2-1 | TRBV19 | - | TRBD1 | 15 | TGTGCCAGTAGTATTACCGCGACAGGGGAGACTGAGCAGTTCTTC | CASSITATGETEQFF
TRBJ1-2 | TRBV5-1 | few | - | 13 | TGCGCCAGCAGCTTGACAGAAGACTATGGCTACACCTTC | CASSLTEDYGYTF
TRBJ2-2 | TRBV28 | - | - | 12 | TGTGCCAGCAGTTCCCCGTCGGGGGAGCTGTTTTTT | CASSSPSGELFF
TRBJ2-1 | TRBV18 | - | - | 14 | TGTGCCAGCTCACCACCGATACTAGACAATGAGCAGTTCTTC | CASSPPILDNEQFF
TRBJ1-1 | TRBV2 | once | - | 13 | TGTGCCAGCAGAGGACAGTTGAACACTGAAGCTTTCTTT | CASRGQLNTEAFF
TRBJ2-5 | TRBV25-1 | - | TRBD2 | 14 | TGTGCCAGCAGCCCCAGCGGGGCCGTAGAGACCCAGTACTTC | CASSPSGAVETQYF
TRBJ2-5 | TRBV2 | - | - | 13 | TGTGCCAGCAGGGACTTTGGTATAGAGACCCAGTACTTC | CASRDFGIETQYF
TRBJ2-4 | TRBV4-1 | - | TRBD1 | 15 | TGCGCCAGCAGCCGCGGGACAGGGGCCAAAAACATTCAGTACTTC | CASSRGTGAKNIQYF